This T cell receptor beta chain was sequenced for a study of cytomegalovirus exposure and HLA in healthy donors. General study findings and limits: TCR beta chains numbering more than 150 were designated cytomegalovirus-associated.

Primers for the PCR totalled 60 Vbeta and 13 Jbeta. Generated by immunoSEQ multiplex PCR, the TCRdb table keeps only in-frame clones and is missing some. The sample lists 150,000 to 200,000 clones, roughly nine tenths occurring once. Healthy bone marrow donors made up the donors. Worth noting for this clone: Its matching antigen is unknown.

This CDR3 spans 14 amino acids. V lost 4 bases to trimming and J lost 5 bases; unmatched junction nucleotides: 6. Per the germline V gene, CDR1 is SEHNR and CDR2 is FQNEAQ (reference sequence). The chain links TRBV7-9 to TRBJ2-7, with TRBD1 identical over 9 bases. This receptor was identified in a boy aged 2 to 10 in good health and CMV-seronegative. Sequencing used PBMCs. CDR3 nucleotides: TGTGCCAGCAGCTCGGACAGGGGAAGCAACGAGCAGTACTTC. Translating it yields CASSSDRGSNEQYF.